This TCR beta chain comes out of a study of CD8 T cells in Susac syndrome. Reverse transcription of 0.5 to 1 ug RNA was carried out with random hexamers. Each CDR3 protein gets one entry after TCRdb re-called the immunoSEQ multiplex PCR reads with MiXCR. Here the sample spans around 150,000 distinct CDR3 sequences, about 95% being singletons. The CDR3 consists of 14 residues. Per the germline V gene, CDR1 is SGHRS and CDR2 is YFSETQ. V lost 2 bases and J 5 bases, leaving 13 bases between the germline ends. This clonotype originated in a human donor in good health. This chain links TRBV5-1 with TRBJ1-1; a weak D match, TRBD1 (5 bases). Material for sequencing was CD4+ T cells from PBMCs. CDR3 sequence reads: CASSFTGARTEAFF. As DNA, the CDR3 is TGCGCCAGCAGCTTTACTGGGGCCCGTACTGAAGCTTTCTTT.